This TCR beta chain was sequenced for a study of Graves' ophthalmopathy and Graves' hyperthyroidism (dated by TCRdb to the late 2010s). With respect to the entire study: Peripheral blood was collected before any treatment was given, at the time of initial diagnosis. The study used signatures of the TCR beta repertoire to tell Graves' ophthalmopathy apart from Graves' hyperthyroidism and to predict which patients would progress to ophthalmopathy. In total, 135 blood samples were TCR-sequenced: some 43 ophthalmopathy, around 75 hyperthyroidism and some 17 hyperthyroidism-to-ophthalmopathy patients. To explore V-J signatures that separate ophthalmopathy from hyperthyroidism, a discovery set of approximately 100 patients was enrolled, consisting of about 45 with ophthalmopathy and fewer than 60 with stable hyperthyroidism. An independent validation cohort comprised 18 hyperthyroidism patients and roughly 15 patients who later progressed from hyperthyroidism to ophthalmopathy. In roughly six hyperthyroidism patients, the T-cell repertoire of thyroid tissue was compared with the T-cell repertoire of blood. Following sampling, methimazole starting at 30 mg daily was administered to hyperthyroidism patients, and high-dose intravenous methylprednisolone was administered to ophthalmopathy patients.

For repertoire sequencing, the TCR beta CDR3 regions were amplified from RNA transcripts. The first round was an RT-PCR using HTBI primers with the Qiagen OneStep RT-PCR kit, and this first round was followed by a second-round multiplex PCR, then size selection and purification. Libraries were sequenced paired-end with 100 bp reads on an Illumina HiSeq2000. From the authors' description of their analysis: SOAPnuke was used to process the reads, throwing out any read that had adapters, had uncalled bases, had a mean Phred below 15, or lacked an exact constant-primer or identifier match. COPE v1.2.5 was used to merge the high-quality paired reads. Each unique nucleotide sequence was treated as a clonotype, and MiTCR v1.1 was used to align the clonotypes to the IMGT TRB V, D and J references. The analysis was limited to V-J combinations with a frequency above 0.0001, which together covered about 99% of the repertoires. A TCR clonal expansion and chaos score per V-J combination was defined as the ratio of F50 clonal expansion to chaos observed in the TCRdist matrix. Welch's t-statistics and random forest were used to reduce the features to approximately 13 V-J combinations, which were then used as input to a naive Bayes classifier. Thyroid-blood repertoire similarity was quantified with the Morisita-Horn index. TCRdb reprocessing: public reads trimmed at Q25 with fastp, clones called with MiXCR, in-frame beta chains kept. Each entry merges the rows of one CDR3 protein and shows their most common DNA and genes. The V and J calls come from TCRdb's annotation, not from the publication. Recorded for this sample are 300,000 or so distinct CDR3 sequences; roughly 15% of them occurred a single time. The ten top clones hold 9% to 15% of the sample.

This clonotype showed up just a few times. Its recognized antigen is unknown. Per-nucleotide qualities are absent, and no much larger clonotype sits a single base away. General study outcomes and caveats: Sample size was not statistically predetermined, and group allocation was not concealed from the investigators. Among expanded thyroid clonotypes with frequency above 0.001, most also showed up in blood, which suggests that blood repertoires may reflect the thyroid immune response. In validation, the model predicted ophthalmopathy progression with 70.59% sensitivity and approximately 72% specificity; 12 predicted patients were CT-confirmed with GO in a median of 6.5 months. In cross-validation, the 13-signature model distinguished ophthalmopathy from stable hyperthyroidism with approximately 90% sensitivity and around 84% specificity, while in the test set the corresponding values were 80% and 75%.

Via the germline V gene, CDR1 is MNHNS and CDR2 SASEGT. Counted from cysteine to phenylalanine, this CDR3 has 13 amino acids. Only the CDR3 part of the read is kept: 39 bases, read in frame from the first base. Trimming leaves V shorter by 8 bases and J shorter by 1 base, with the junction holding 4 bases beyond the gene matches. Patients with ophthalmopathy had moderately to severely active disease, with a Clinical Activity Score of 3 or more, a NOSPECS grade of 4 or more, and a disease duration of less than 3 months. Patients with other autoimmune diseases, uncontrolled infections, pregnancy or lactation were excluded from the study. Diagnosis relied on clinical symptoms, serum thyroxine, TRAb, thyroid ultrasound and orbital computed tomography. Using Ficoll-Paque density gradient centrifugation, PBMCs were isolated from 9 to 10 ml of fresh peripheral blood. Total RNA was extracted with Trizol reagent and quality-checked on an Agilent 2100 Bioanalyzer.

The receptor comes from an adult man with Graves' ophthalmopathy. The receptor chain draws on TRBV6-1 and TRBJ2-7; 8 central nucleotides agree with TRBD2. What was sequenced was peripheral blood. The CDR3 in this case is CASGVAGSYEQYF. DNA sequence: TGTGCCAGCGGAGTAGCGGGATCCTACGAGCAGTACTTC.